The 9 T cell receptor beta chains given below trace back to one sample, sequenced in a study of vaccination and CD4 T cells after COVID-19. Cultured CD4+ T cell DNA was sequenced using the Oncomine TCR Beta short-read assay. TCRdb reprocessed the PCR reads via MiXCR and lists one record per CDR3 protein. The sample holds 15,000 to 16,000 distinct CDR3 sequences, approximately 73% seen once. The treatment denotes: roughly 10-day PBMC culture with coronavirus spike peptide pools or control peptides (ViraFEST assay). These receptors' antigens are unknown. Sequenced material: CD4+ T cells from blood, cultured in vitro. The source is a human donor who had recovered from COVID-19.

The chain recombines TRBV7-2 with TRBJ2-3; TRBD1 aligns across 9 bases. V gave up 6 bases and J gave up 4 bases; unmatched junction bases: 5. Germline V gene data show CDR1 as SGHTA and CDR2 as FQGNSA. This CDR3 is 14 amino acids long. The CDR3 here is CASRRQGGPDTQYF. Here the CDR3 DNA reads TGTGCCAGCAGAAGACAGGGGGGCCCAGATACGCAGTATTTT.

The chain combines TRBV15 with TRBJ2-2; a possible D gene is TRBD2 (5 bases). The length of the CDR3 is 15 residues. Germline V gives CDR1 LNHNV, CDR2 YYDKDF (reference sequence). Trimming removed 0 bases at V and 7 bases at J, with 12 bases between. Here the CDR3 reads CATSRDPGKGGELFF. The CDR3 DNA is TGTGCCACCAGCAGAGATCCGGGGAAGGGCGGGGAGCTGTTTTTT.

The chain has TRBV19 and TRBJ2-5, with D possibly called TRBD1 or TRBD2 (5 bases each). Germline loops: CDR1 LNHDA, CDR2 SQIVND (reference sequence). The CDR3 sequence is 15 residues long. The V end was cut by 3 bases, the J end by 1 base, with 12 bases between. The CDR3 loop reads CASSIGDPTQETQYF. DNA for the CDR3: TGTGCCAGTAGTATTGGGGACCCGACCCAAGAGACCCAGTACTTC.

This sequence joins TRBV24-1 and TRBJ1-3, with no clear D. CDR3 length: 12 residues. The germline V gene encodes CDR1 KGHDR and CDR2 SFDVKD. V lost 6 bases and J lost 7, with 9 bases in between. The DNA for the CDR3 is TGTGCCACCAGTCGGGAAGGTAACACCATATATTTT. Residues: CATSREGNTIYF.

This clonotype appeared a few times. V usage is TRBV20-1 and J usage is TRBJ1-6, with 9 nucleotides matching TRBD1. With 7 bases clipped from V and 10 bases from J, the junction kept 11 bases outside the gene matches. CDR3 length equals 14 residues. The germline V gene has CDR1 DFQATT and CDR2 SNEGSKA (reference sequence). CDR3 amino acids: CSVPTTGGYSPLHF. The CDR3 DNA reads as TGCAGTGTCCCAACTACAGGGGGCTACTCACCCCTCCACTTT.

The chain couples TRBV6-5 to TRBJ1-2; tentatively, D is TRBD1 (5 bases). V shed 7 bases and J shed 7 bases, with 19 bases lying between them. The CDR3 is 14 amino acids. Germline V gene data show CDR1 as MNHEY and CDR2 as SVGAGI. As DNA, the CDR3 is TGTGCCAGCACTCAATCGAGGGGACGGTCTGGCTACACCTTC. Translated, it gives CASTQSRGRSGYTF.

The chain's CDR3 is CASSRQGARGANVLTF. DNA of the CDR3: TGTGCCAGCAGCCGACAGGGGGCAAGGGGGGCCAACGTCCTGACTTTC. The chain carries TRBV6-1 and TRBJ2-6; 10 nucleotides line up with TRBD1. The CDR3 length is 16 residues. Germline V gives CDR1 MNHNS, CDR2 SASEGT. The V gene end was trimmed by 6 bases and the J gene end by 4 bases; junction bases not matched to a gene: 6.

The gene calls are TRBV12-3 or TRBV12-4 and TRBJ1-5; no definite D call. Trimming cost V 6 bases and J 7 bases, with 7 bases left between them. The CDR3 loop spans 11 amino acids. CDR3 amino acids: CASRLRQPQHF. In DNA form, the CDR3 reads TGTGCCAGCAGACTCAGGCAGCCCCAGCATTTT.

This rearrangement joins TRBV7-2 to TRBJ2-3, with no clear D. The CDR3 sequence is 15 residues long. Deletions cut 1 base from V and 3 bases from J, with 11 bases between. Germline V CDR1 and CDR2: SGHTA, FQGNSA. The CDR3 protein is CASSLVVAATDTQYF. CDR3 coding DNA: TGTGCCAGCAGCTTAGTCGTGGCCGCAACAGATACGCAGTATTTT.